Each of the 26 T cell receptor beta chains below was sequenced from the same sample in a study of response to subunit inactivated influenza vaccine. TCRdb re-called the RT-PCR reads with MiXCR, one entry per CDR3 protein. The sample lists roughly 500,000 distinct CDR3 sequences, under 30% occurring once. The sample was also linked to a second study, of T cells expressing NK-cell markers. That work contributes: TCR beta cDNA was generated via 5'RACE template switching incorporating UMIs.

This material consisted of CD4+ T cells sorted from PBMCs, taken roughly 12 days after vaccination. The receptors were sampled from a man in his forties or fifties who received an inactivated influenza vaccine.

This chain joins TRBV20-1 and TRBJ2-1; D is uncertain. The germline V gene has CDR1 DFQATT and CDR2 SNEGSKA (reference sequence). This CDR3 has 16 residues. Trimming pared 2 bases from V and 7 bases from J, leaving 21 bases between. The CDR3 sequence is CSARTAGGRISNEQFF. CDR3 nucleotides: TGCAGTGCTAGAACGGCAGGCGGACGGATTAGTAATGAGCAGTTCTTC.

This clonotype was detected a few times. V usage is TRBV5-6 and J usage is TRBJ2-1, with 8 bases aligning to TRBD2. Germline V gene sequence: CDR1 SGHDT, CDR2 YYEEEE. J was trimmed by 7 bases and V by 4 bases; bases with no gene match: 13. The CDR3 is 16 amino acids. The CDR3 loop reads CASSPVGSGAFNEQFF. CDR3 sequence (DNA): TGTGCCAGCAGCCCGGTTGGTAGCGGGGCGTTTAATGAGCAGTTCTTC.

The sample holds a few counts of this clonotype. The gene calls are TRBV24-1 and TRBJ2-1, with 7 positions matching TRBD1. Germline V gene sequence: CDR1 KGHDR, CDR2 SFDVKD. The CDR3 loop spans 13 amino acids. V was clipped by 12 bases and J by 5 bases; unmatched bases: 9. DNA for the CDR3: TGTGCCTCCGCGGACAGGCTAAACAATGAGCAGTTCTTC. This translates into CASADRLNNEQFF.

The chain couples TRBV27 to TRBJ2-1; D is possibly TRBD2 (6 bases). CDR3 size: 13 residues. Trimming shortened V by 7 bases and J by 5 bases, and 12 bases separated the two germline ends. CDR1 and CDR2 (germline): MNHEY, SMNVEV (reference sequence). The DNA for the CDR3 is TGTGCCAGCATGGCGGGAAGAAACAATGAGCAGTTCTTC. Translating gives CASMAGRNNEQFF.

There are a few counts of this clonotype. This rearrangement joins TRBV9 to TRBJ2-1, with D possibly being TRBD2 (5 bases). The CDR3 loop spans 15 amino acids. Germline V gives CDR1 SGDLS, CDR2 YYNGEE. The V gene lost 0 bases and the J gene lost 7 bases, with 14 bases spanning the gap. CDR3 in DNA: TGTGCCAGCAGCGTAGAAGTGGGAGTGGTGAATGAGCAGTTCTTC. Protein: CASSVEVGVVNEQFF.

The chain employs TRBV7-3 and TRBJ2-1; 9 bases agree with TRBD1. V shed 8 bases and J 9 bases; nucleotides not matched to a gene: 11. CDR1 and CDR2 from the germline V gene are SGHTA and FQGTGA. This CDR3 is 14 amino acids long. CDR3 loop: CASRPPGQGSEQFF. The CDR3 DNA sequence: TGTGCCAGCCGCCCCCCGGGACAGGGCAGTGAGCAGTTCTTC.

This clonotype showed up just a few times. This chain connects TRBV7-2 to TRBJ2-3; TRBD2 is a possible D gene (7 bases). This CDR3 region has 17 residues. Germline CDR1 reads SGHTA; CDR2 reads FQGNSA. The V end was cut by 1 base, the J end by 4 bases, with 18 bases between. CDR3 in amino acids: CASSLGAAGRGADTQYF. Here the CDR3 DNA reads TGTGCCAGCAGCTTAGGAGCGGCGGGGAGGGGGGCAGATACGCAGTATTTT.

The chain is built from TRBV6-2 or TRBV6-3 and TRBJ2-5; D is possibly TRBD1 (6 bases). Germline values: CDR1 MNHEY, CDR2 SVGEGT. The CDR3 is 15 amino acids. Trimming pared 5 bases from V and 1 base from J, leaving 14 bases between. CDR3 nucleotide sequence: TGTGCCAGCAGTGAGGACAGATATATCCAAGAGACCCAGTACTTC. This sequence encodes CASSEDRYIQETQYF.

The chain couples TRBV29-1 to TRBJ2-1; D might be TRBD2 (6 bases). The CDR3 has 13 residues. CDR1 is SQVTM and CDR2 is ANQGSEA in the germline V gene. V was cut by 5 bases and J by 1 base, with 9 bases left in between. The CDR3 DNA is TGCAGCGTTCGAAGCGGGTCCTACAATGAGCAGTTCTTC. Translating it yields CSVRSGSYNEQFF.

The rearrangement links TRBV9 to TRBJ2-3; D is possibly TRBD2 (6 bases). This CDR3 is 16 amino acids long. Germline CDR1 SGDLS, CDR2 YYNGEE. V shed 1 base and J shed 4 bases, with 16 bases lying between them. The CDR3 loop is CASSVTTSYPADTQYF. The DNA for the CDR3 is TGTGCCAGCAGCGTAACGACTAGTTATCCCGCAGATACGCAGTATTTT.

In this sample, this clonotype turned up many times. V gene TRBV5-1 combines with J gene TRBJ2-2; D gene unclear. The ends were cut back, 0 bases at V and 9 bases at J, with 9 bases in the middle. This CDR3 region has 13 residues. The V gene's germline CDR1 is SGHRS and CDR2 YFSETQ. The CDR3 protein is CASSLDLVRELFF. CDR3 nucleotides: TGCGCCAGCAGCTTGGATCTCGTCCGGGAGCTGTTTTTT.

This clonotype was seen more than once but under ten times. CDR3 sequence reads: CASSYYGTYEQYF. CDR3 sequence (DNA): TGTGCCAGCAGTTATTACGGCACCTACGAGCAGTACTTC. The chain couples TRBV12-3 or TRBV12-4 to TRBJ2-7; D is unclear. V was shortened by 4 bases and J by 2 bases, with 9 bases between the two germline ends. CDR3 length: 13 amino acids.

This sequence joins TRBV24-1 and TRBJ2-5; D is ambiguous. Germline CDR1 reads KGHDR; CDR2 reads SFDVKD. Trimming left V 1 base short and J 4 bases short, with 6 bases between. This CDR3 spans 13 amino acids. The CDR3 spells CATSDFGPETQYF. Here the CDR3 DNA reads TGTGCCACCAGTGATTTCGGTCCAGAGACCCAGTACTTC.

The V and J genes are TRBV29-1 and TRBJ2-3; 8 bases map to TRBD2. The CDR3 totals 13 residues. Germline CDR1 and CDR2: SQVTM and ANQGSEA. Trimming cost V 5 bases and J 6 bases; bases outside gene matches: 7. The CDR3 sequence: CSVKPGGPDTQYF. DNA of the CDR3: TGCAGCGTTAAACCGGGAGGGCCTGATACGCAGTATTTT.

The gene calls are TRBV20-1 and TRBJ1-5, with a possible D match to TRBD1 (6 bases). The V gene lost 5 bases and the J gene lost 6 bases, with 11 bases spanning the gap. The CDR3 length is 12 residues. Germline values: CDR1 DFQATT, CDR2 SNEGSKA (reference sequence). CDR3 bases: TGCAGTGCTCTAGGGACAACTCAGCCCCAGCATTTT. Its translation: CSALGTTQPQHF.

This clonotype was found a few times. V gene TRBV5-1 combines with J gene TRBJ2-5, with a tentative D call TRBD2 (6 bases). CDR1 is SGHRS, CDR2 YFSETQ, per germline. The V end was cut by 0 bases, the J end by 4 bases, with 13 bases between. There are 15 residues in the CDR3. CDR3 nucleotides: TGCGCCAGCAGCTTGGAGGTGGACGGGGGAGAGACCCAGTACTTC. It translates to CASSLEVDGGETQYF.

V gene TRBV20-1 combines with J gene TRBJ2-7; tentative D call: TRBD1 (7 bases). The CDR3 runs 14 residues. Germline V lookup: CDR1 DFQATT, CDR2 SNEGSKA (reference sequence). Trimming removed 0 bases at V and 2 bases at J, with 11 bases between. This CDR3 reads CSAREGGQTYEQYF. DNA of the CDR3: TGCAGTGCTAGAGAGGGGGGACAGACCTACGAGCAGTACTTC.

The chain employs TRBV4-3 and TRBJ1-1; 7 nucleotides agree with TRBD1. V was pared by 3 bases and J by 4 bases, with 11 bases of the junction left unmatched. Germline V gene lookup returns CDR1 LGHNA and CDR2 YSLEER. The CDR3 is 16 amino acids. The CDR3 sequence is CASSHRAGQEGTEAFF. The CDR3 region has the DNA TGCGCCAGCAGCCATAGAGCTGGACAGGAGGGCACTGAAGCTTTCTTT.

In this sample, this clonotype turned up many times. The rearrangement joins TRBV28 to TRBJ2-1; 8 bases align to TRBD2. V was clipped by 5 bases and J by 5 bases; unmatched bases: 14. This CDR3 spans 17 amino acids. The germline gives CDR1 MDHEN, CDR2 SYDVKM. The CDR3 DNA sequence: TGTGCCAGCAGTGGGAAGACATTCAGCGGGAGAGACAATGAGCAGTTCTTC. Translating it yields CASSGKTFSGRDNEQFF.

At least ten counts were recorded for this clonotype. The rearrangement joins TRBV11-2 to TRBJ2-2; D gene unclear. The CDR3 contains 15 residues. The V end was cut by 6 bases, the J end by 1 base, with 12 bases between. Germline-derived CDR1 and CDR2 are SGHAT and FQNNGV. As DNA, the CDR3 is TGTGCCAGCAGTCATAGGTGGGGGAACACCGGGGAGCTGTTTTTT. Translation: CASSHRWGNTGELFF.

This chain connects TRBV10-3 to TRBJ2-2; D unclear. V was trimmed by 4 bases and J by 5 bases, leaving 8 bases between them. The CDR3 is made up of 13 amino acids. The germline gives CDR1 ENHRY, CDR2 SYGVKD. The CDR3 DNA reads as TGTGCCATCAGTGCGTTGGGGACCGGGGAGCTGTTTTTT. Translation gives CAISALGTGELFF.

This sequence joins TRBV5-6 and TRBJ1-2; unclear D gene. The CDR3 runs 14 residues. The V and J ends lost 0 bases and 0 bases respectively, with 6 bases between them. Germline assignment: CDR1 SGHDT and CDR2 YYEEEE. CDR3 in amino acids: CASSLGPTNYGYTF. Written as DNA, the CDR3 is TGTGCCAGCAGCTTGGGACCTACTAACTATGGCTACACCTTC. The full variable domain, completed using reference TRBV5-6 and TRBJ1-2, is DAGVTQSPTHLIKTRGQQVTLRCSPKSGHDTVSWYQQALGQGPQFIFQYYEEEERQRGNFPDRFSGHQFPNYSSELNVNALLLGDSALYLCASSLGPTNYGYTFGSGTRLTVV.

This sequence joins TRBV2 and TRBJ1-6; D remains unclear. Looked up from germline, CDR1 is SNHLY and CDR2 is FYNNEI. The CDR3 contains 15 residues. Trimming removed 7 bases from V and 16 bases from J, with 26 bases in between. The CDR3 region is CASKGGRAVPGSLHF. CDR3 sequence (DNA): TGTGCCAGCAAGGGAGGGAGGGCCGTCCCAGGATCGCTCCACTTT.

The rearrangement uses TRBV6-5 and TRBJ1-2; D gene ambiguous. CDR1 is MNHEY, CDR2 SVGAGI, per germline. Trimming shortened V by 0 bases and J by 2 bases, and 10 bases separated the two germline ends. The CDR3 length is 15 residues. The CDR3 nucleotides read TGTGCCAGCAGTTACTCAGCGGTTGTCAACTATGGCTACACCTTC. It encodes CASSYSAVVNYGYTF.

V usage is TRBV4-3 and J usage is TRBJ1-4, with D perhaps TRBD1 (6 bases). Germline values: CDR1 LGHNA, CDR2 YSLEER. V gave up 0 bases and J gave up 8 bases, with 10 bases separating them. This CDR3 spans 14 amino acids. The CDR3 DNA reads TGCGCCAGCAGCCAAGATTACAGGGCCGAAAAACTGTTTTTT. Translated: CASSQDYRAEKLFF.

The rearrangement joins TRBV15 to TRBJ2-5, with D perhaps given as TRBD1 or TRBD2 (5 bases each). The CDR3 has 15 amino acids. V lost 3 bases and J 2 bases, leaving 13 bases between the germline ends. In germline, CDR1 is LNHNV, CDR2 YYDKDF (reference sequence). The CDR3 DNA is TGTGCCACCAGCAGGGATGGGACCGGGCAAGAGACCCAGTACTTC. It translates to CATSRDGTGQETQYF. The whole variable domain, filled in from reference TRBV15 and TRBJ2-5, reads DAMVIQNPRYQVTQFGKPVTLSCSQTLNHNVMYWYQQKSSQAPKLLFHYYDKDFNNEADTPDNFQSRRPNTSFCFLDIRSPGLGDTAMYLCATSRDGTGQETQYFGPGTRLLVL.